This T cell receptor (beta chain) is drawn from a study of T cells in tumors after PD-1 blockade. General observations from the study: About 41% of tumor TCR clonotypes were also found in blood. In squamous cell carcinoma, around 50% of expanded exhausted clones were novel versus 25% to 30% of other expanded CD8+ clones.

Concerning this clone itself: The antigen remains undetermined.

The table came from immunoSEQ multiplex PCR; TCRdb's copy has only in-frame clones and leaves some out. The sample lists around 13,000 clones; 63% were seen once. This TCR was recovered from a human donor with cutaneous squamous cell carcinoma. The sequenced sample was tumor tissue, obtained before anti-PD-1 treatment.

CDR3 sequence: CASRGLAGVNEQFF. The CDR3 DNA reads as TGTGCCAGTAGGGGACTAGCGGGAGTGAATGAGCAGTTCTTC. This rearrangement joins TRBV6-5 to TRBJ2-1; the match to TRBD2 covers 14 bases. The germline V gene has CDR1 MNHEY and CDR2 SVGAGI. The CDR3 length is 14 residues. J was trimmed by 7 bases and V by 9 bases; bases with no gene match: 5.